The T cell receptor (beta chain) under discussion was sequenced for a study of graft-versus-host responses after intestinal transplantation. Study-wide findings and caveats: Graft-versus-host to host-versus-graft clonal ratios in allografts were high in patients with graft-donor T cell macrochimerism.

Sequenced by immunoSEQ multiplex PCR; TCRdb stores in-frame clones only, minus some. The repertoire has tens of thousands of clones, around 96% of them found once; the top ten carry approximately 0.5%. For this clone: The antigen is undetermined.

The TCR originated in a human donor who received an intestinal transplant. Specimen: unstimulated CD8+ T cells sorted from spleen or lymph node cells, collected before intestinal transplant.

The CDR3: CASSQETEQETQYF. CDR3 DNA: TGTGCCAGCAGCCAAGAGACGGAGCAAGAGACCCAGTACTTC. V usage is TRBV4-2 and J usage is TRBJ2-5; D uncertain. Germline V lookup: CDR1 LGHNA, CDR2 YNFKEQ. The CDR3 runs to 14 residues. Trimming took 0 bases from V and 2 from J, leaving 7 bases between them.